The TCR beta chain described here comes from a study of tumor-infiltrating lymphocytes in primary liver carcinoma. General study results and limits: Compared with blood, tumor repertoires held significantly more in their top 250 clones. Appearing in all five tumor regions was true of only about 7.5-25% of top clones.

Per germline, CDR1 MDHEN and CDR2 SYDVKM. The CDR3 runs 14 residues. Each 20-30 mg portion of unsorted bulk tissue served as the source for co-extraction of RNA and DNA. Notes on this clonotype: Its target is unknown. Compared with germline, one end of the junction differs, possibly owing to a read error.

Reverse transcription of around 500 ng total RNA with a constant-region primer produced TCR beta cDNA. Three nested multiplex PCR rounds, a slightly modified ARM-PCR, produced the libraries for TCR beta. The two initial PCR rounds, ten to eleven cycles each, used TRBV1-TRBV30 forward and C-beta reverse primers. TCRdb reanalysed the multiplex PCR reads using MiXCR and keeps one entry per CDR3 protein. The table lists about 190,000 distinct CDR3 sequences, approximately 86% of them singletons. The clonotype originates from a middle-aged man with primary liver carcinoma and hepatitis B virus infection. The sample was tumor tissue from primary liver carcinoma. This sequence joins TRBV28 and TRBJ1-1; D gene ambiguous. The CDR3 bases are TGTGCCAGCAGTCTGGAGGGAGGGAACACTGAAGCTTCCTTT. Encoded protein: CASSLEGGNTEASF.